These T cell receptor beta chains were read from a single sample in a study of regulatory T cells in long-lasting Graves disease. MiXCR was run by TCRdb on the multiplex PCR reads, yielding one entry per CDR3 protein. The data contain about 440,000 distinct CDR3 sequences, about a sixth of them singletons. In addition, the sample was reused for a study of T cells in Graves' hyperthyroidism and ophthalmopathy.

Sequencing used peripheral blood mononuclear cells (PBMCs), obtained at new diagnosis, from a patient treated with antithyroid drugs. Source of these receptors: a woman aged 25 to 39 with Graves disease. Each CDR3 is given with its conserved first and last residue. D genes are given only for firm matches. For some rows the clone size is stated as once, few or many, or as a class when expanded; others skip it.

CDR3aa: CSAPPPLTDTRYF; CDR3nt: TGCAGTGCGCCCCCTCCACTCACAGATACGCGGTATTTT; abundance: few; j_gene: TRBJ2-3; v_gene: TRBV20-1; d_gene: NA
CDR3aa: CASTPGPGPSIGIQYF; CDR3nt: TGTGCCAGCACCCCGGGTCCAGGACCGTCAATCGGAATCCAGTACTTC; abundance: many; j_gene: TRBJ2-5; v_gene: TRBV7-2; d_gene: NA
CDR3aa: CAISEVGRKEANQPQHF; CDR3nt: TGTGCCATCAGTGAGGTTGGGAGAAAGGAGGCCAATCAGCCCCAGCATTTT; abundance: few; j_gene: TRBJ1-5; v_gene: TRBV10-3; d_gene: NA
CDR3aa: CASSQGSRGGYTF; CDR3nt: TGTGCCAGCAGCCAAGGATCCAGGGGAGGCTACACCTTC; abundance: many; j_gene: TRBJ1-2; v_gene: TRBV3-1; d_gene: NA
CDR3aa: CASSPSLASSYNEQFF; CDR3nt: TGTGCCAGCAGCCCGAGCCTCGCGAGCTCCTACAATGAGCAGTTCTTC; abundance: few; j_gene: TRBJ2-1; v_gene: TRBV7-9; d_gene: NA
CDR3aa: CASSSRWRGPMKLFF; CDR3nt: TGTGCCAGCAGTTCCCGTTGGCGGGGACCGATGAAACTGTTTTTT; abundance: many; j_gene: TRBJ1-4; v_gene: TRBV13; d_gene: NA
CDR3aa: CASSLTGGNYNSPLHF; CDR3nt: TGTGCCAGCAGCCTTACAGGGGGTAACTATAATTCACCCCTCCACTTT; abundance: NA; j_gene: TRBJ1-6; v_gene: TRBV7-2; d_gene: TRBD1
CDR3aa: CASSLSGRRDNEQFF; CDR3nt: TGTGCCAGCAGCCTTAGCGGGAGGCGGGACAATGAGCAGTTCTTC; abundance: many; j_gene: TRBJ2-1; v_gene: TRBV27; d_gene: TRBD2
CDR3aa: CASSYSRGGNTEAFF; CDR3nt: TGTGCCAGCAGTTACTCGAGAGGGGGGAACACTGAAGCTTTCTTT; abundance: NA; j_gene: TRBJ1-1; v_gene: TRBV6-2/TRBV6-3; d_gene: NA
CDR3aa: CASRSTGTQTYEQYF; CDR3nt: TGTGCCAGCAGGTCCACCGGGACACAAACCTACGAGCAGTACTTC; abundance: few; j_gene: TRBJ2-7; v_gene: TRBV7-9; d_gene: NA
CDR3aa: CSARGRTSGIIYEQYF; CDR3nt: TGCAGTGCTAGAGGCCGGACTAGCGGGATCATCTACGAGCAGTACTTC; abundance: few; j_gene: TRBJ2-7; v_gene: TRBV20-1; d_gene: TRBD2
CDR3aa: CASSLVAGENLKLPYNEQFF; CDR3nt: TGTGCCAGCAGCTTAGTTGCGGGAGAGAATCTTAAACTCCCCTACAATGAGCAGTTCTTC; abundance: NA; j_gene: TRBJ2-1; v_gene: TRBV7-8; d_gene: TRBD2
CDR3aa: CASSLKWGSGANVLTF; CDR3nt: TGCGCCAGCAGCCTAAAATGGGGCTCTGGGGCCAACGTCCTGACTTTC; abundance: NA; j_gene: TRBJ2-6; v_gene: TRBV4-3; d_gene: NA
CDR3aa: CASSLSRTGDRHTGELFF; CDR3nt: TGTGCCAGCAGTTTAAGCAGGACAGGGGACCGCCACACCGGGGAGCTGTTTTTT; abundance: many; j_gene: TRBJ2-2; v_gene: TRBV28; d_gene: TRBD1
CDR3aa: CAISDLGGGYGYTF; CDR3nt: TGTGCCATCAGTGATTTAGGGGGAGGCTATGGCTACACCTTC; abundance: many; j_gene: TRBJ1-2; v_gene: TRBV10-3; d_gene: NA
CDR3aa: CASTPGQYSNQPQHF; CDR3nt: TGTGCCAGCACCCCCGGACAGTACAGCAATCAGCCCCAGCATTTT; abundance: many; j_gene: TRBJ1-5; v_gene: TRBV2; d_gene: NA
CDR3aa: CASRGGASWNEQFF; CDR3nt: TGTGCCAGCAGAGGCGGGGCTAGTTGGAATGAGCAGTTCTTC; abundance: many; j_gene: TRBJ2-1; v_gene: TRBV7-6; d_gene: NA
CDR3aa: CASSPRTFEAFF; CDR3nt: TGTGCCAGCAGTCCCCGCACCTTTGAAGCTTTCTTT; abundance: NA; j_gene: TRBJ1-1; v_gene: TRBV27; d_gene: NA
CDR3aa: CASSPPTAGANVLTF; CDR3nt: TGTGCCAGCAGCCCCCCCACTGCCGGGGCCAACGTCCTGACTTTC; abundance: few; j_gene: TRBJ2-6; v_gene: TRBV7-2; d_gene: NA
CDR3aa: CASSSPPRRGNNEQFF; CDR3nt: TGCGCCAGCAGCTCCCCCCCGCGGAGGGGCAACAATGAGCAGTTCTTC; abundance: many; j_gene: TRBJ2-1; v_gene: TRBV5-1; d_gene: NA
CDR3aa: CASSSPGGNNQPQHF; CDR3nt: TGTGCCAGCAGCTCACCGGGCGGGAACAATCAGCCCCAGCATTTT; abundance: many; j_gene: TRBJ1-5; v_gene: TRBV7-8; d_gene: NA
CDR3aa: CASSSGQGRTGELFF; CDR3nt: TGTGCCAGCAGCTCGGGACAGGGTCGGACCGGGGAGCTGTTTTTT; abundance: NA; j_gene: TRBJ2-2; v_gene: TRBV7-6; d_gene: TRBD1
CDR3aa: CSASSRALGYNEQFF; CDR3nt: TGCAGTGCTAGCTCGCGGGCGTTGGGCTACAATGAGCAGTTCTTC; abundance: many; j_gene: TRBJ2-1; v_gene: TRBV20-1; d_gene: NA
CDR3aa: CASKLTTTGQETQYF; CDR3nt: TGTGCCAGCAAGTTAACCACTACGGGCCAAGAGACCCAGTACTTC; abundance: few; j_gene: TRBJ2-5; v_gene: TRBV28; d_gene: NA
CDR3aa: CASSHMRLAALYEQYF; CDR3nt: TGTGCCAGCAGCCACATGAGACTAGCGGCCCTCTACGAGCAGTACTTC; abundance: few; j_gene: TRBJ2-7; v_gene: TRBV3-1; d_gene: TRBD2
CDR3aa: CATSRDTRSIYEQYF; CDR3nt: TGTGCCACCAGCAGAGATACACGGTCGATCTACGAGCAGTACTTC; abundance: many; j_gene: TRBJ2-7; v_gene: TRBV15; d_gene: NA
CDR3aa: CASSSVGRADQPQHF; CDR3nt: TGTGCCAGCAGTTCAGTGGGCAGGGCCGATCAGCCCCAGCATTTT; abundance: many; j_gene: TRBJ1-5; v_gene: TRBV5-5; d_gene: NA
CDR3aa: CATMGQRNEKLFF; CDR3nt: TGTGCCACAATGGGACAGCGTAATGAAAAACTGTTTTTT; abundance: NA; j_gene: TRBJ1-4; v_gene: TRBV6-1; d_gene: TRBD1
CDR3aa: CSARRLGQPQHF; CDR3nt: TGCAGTGCTAGGCGCCTGGGACAGCCCCAGCATTTT; abundance: many; j_gene: TRBJ1-5; v_gene: TRBV20-1; d_gene: NA
CDR3aa: CASSLGTGTPEKLFF; CDR3nt: TGCGCCAGCAGCTTGGGGACAGGGACGCCTGAAAAACTGTTTTTT; abundance: many; j_gene: TRBJ1-4; v_gene: TRBV5-1; d_gene: TRBD1
CDR3aa: CASSTLTGPPTGELFF; CDR3nt: TGTGCCAGCAGTACCCTGACAGGCCCCCCGACCGGGGAGCTGTTTTTT; abundance: NA; j_gene: TRBJ2-2; v_gene: TRBV28; d_gene: NA
CDR3aa: CAWGPGVYKPEQYF; CDR3nt: TGTGCCTGGGGTCCGGGGGTTTACAAACCCGAGCAGTACTTC; abundance: once; j_gene: TRBJ2-7; v_gene: TRBV30; d_gene: NA
CDR3aa: CASSSGTSNQPQHF; CDR3nt: TGTGCCAGCAGTTCAGGGACTAGCAATCAGCCCCAGCATTTT; abundance: many; j_gene: TRBJ1-5; v_gene: TRBV28; d_gene: NA
CDR3aa: CASSAPGYLGYNEQFF; CDR3nt: TGTGCCAGCAGTGCCCCGGGGTATCTAGGGTACAATGAGCAGTTCTTC; abundance: many; j_gene: TRBJ2-1; v_gene: TRBV6-2/TRBV6-3; d_gene: NA
CDR3aa: CASSLGGDVNYEQYF; CDR3nt: TGTGCCAGCAGCTTAGGGGGGGACGTGAACTACGAGCAGTACTTC; abundance: many; j_gene: TRBJ2-7; v_gene: TRBV7-2; d_gene: NA
CDR3aa: CASSLAGGESSYNEQFF; CDR3nt: TGTGCCAGCAGTTTAGCGGGAGGGGAAAGCTCCTACAATGAGCAGTTCTTC; abundance: few; j_gene: TRBJ2-1; v_gene: TRBV27; d_gene: TRBD2
CDR3aa: CASSRDLGTGAYEQYF; CDR3nt: TGCGCCAGCAGCCGAGACCTCGGGACAGGGGCCTACGAGCAGTACTTC; abundance: many; j_gene: TRBJ2-7; v_gene: TRBV5-1; d_gene: TRBD1
CDR3aa: CASSLLRDINNEQFF; CDR3nt: TGTGCCAGCAGTCTCTTACGGGATATTAACAATGAGCAGTTCTTC; abundance: NA; j_gene: TRBJ2-1; v_gene: TRBV27; d_gene: NA
CDR3aa: CASSPMGGETQYF; CDR3nt: TGTGCCAGCAGCCCGATGGGGGGAGAGACCCAGTACTTC; abundance: many; j_gene: TRBJ2-5; v_gene: TRBV7-2; d_gene: NA
CDR3aa: CASRRTSESKNIQYF; CDR3nt: TGTGCCAGTAGGCGGACTAGCGAGTCCAAAAACATTCAGTACTTC; abundance: many; j_gene: TRBJ2-4; v_gene: TRBV2; d_gene: TRBD2
CDR3aa: CASNLDGSGQPQHF; CDR3nt: TGTGCCAGCAACTTGGACGGTTCCGGTCAGCCCCAGCATTTT; abundance: many; j_gene: TRBJ1-5; v_gene: TRBV12-3/TRBV12-4; d_gene: NA
CDR3aa: CASSTLAFDTQYF; CDR3nt: TGTGCCAGCAGTACACTAGCTTTTGATACGCAGTATTTT; abundance: few; j_gene: TRBJ2-3; v_gene: TRBV27; d_gene: NA
CDR3aa: CASSYTFTGTVNTEAFF; CDR3nt: TGTGCCAGCAGTTACACATTCACCGGGACAGTGAACACTGAAGCTTTCTTT; abundance: many; j_gene: TRBJ1-1; v_gene: TRBV6-2/TRBV6-3; d_gene: TRBD1
CDR3aa: CASRGGGRVDTQYF; CDR3nt: TGTGCCAGCAGGGGGGGGGGCCGGGTAGATACGCAGTATTTT; abundance: NA; j_gene: TRBJ2-3; v_gene: TRBV2; d_gene: NA
CDR3aa: CAISGQGGEAFF; CDR3nt: TGTGCCATCAGTGGACAGGGGGGAGAAGCTTTCTTT; abundance: many; j_gene: TRBJ1-1; v_gene: TRBV10-3; d_gene: TRBD1
CDR3aa: CAISDQRGPRAFF; CDR3nt: TGTGCCATCAGTGATCAGAGGGGTCCTCGAGCTTTCTTT; abundance: few; j_gene: TRBJ1-1; v_gene: TRBV10-3; d_gene: NA
CDR3aa: CASSIANRGTSTDTQYF; CDR3nt: TGTGCCAGTAGTATAGCGAACAGGGGAACTAGCACAGATACGCAGTATTTT; abundance: NA; j_gene: TRBJ2-3; v_gene: TRBV19; d_gene: TRBD1
CDR3aa: CSVVSAGVTDTQYF; CDR3nt: TGCAGCGTTGTATCCGCGGGGGTCACAGATACGCAGTATTTT; abundance: many; j_gene: TRBJ2-3; v_gene: TRBV29-1; d_gene: TRBD2
CDR3aa: CASLGSEAFF; CDR3nt: TGTGCCAGCCTCGGGTCTGAAGCTTTCTTT; abundance: many; j_gene: TRBJ1-1; v_gene: TRBV28; d_gene: NA
CDR3aa: CSVGRGGRVYNEQFF; CDR3nt: TGCAGCGTTGGGAGGGGCGGGAGAGTCTACAATGAGCAGTTCTTC; abundance: many; j_gene: TRBJ2-1; v_gene: TRBV29-1; d_gene: TRBD2
CDR3aa: CASSLSTGRYTEAFF; CDR3nt: TGTGCCAGCAGTTTATCGACAGGGAGGTACACTGAAGCTTTCTTT; abundance: many; j_gene: TRBJ1-1; v_gene: TRBV27; d_gene: TRBD1
CDR3aa: CSADPYGPGPDTQYF; CDR3nt: TGCAGTGCCGACCCGTACGGGCCTGGGCCAGATACGCAGTATTTT; abundance: many; j_gene: TRBJ2-3; v_gene: TRBV20-1; d_gene: NA
CDR3aa: CASSPQLNTGELFF; CDR3nt: TGTGCCAGCAGTCCCCAGCTAAACACCGGGGAGCTGTTTTTT; abundance: many; j_gene: TRBJ2-2; v_gene: TRBV6-2/TRBV6-3; d_gene: NA
CDR3aa: CASSPTRGYGELFF; CDR3nt: TGTGCCAGTAGTCCCACGAGGGGGTACGGGGAGCTGTTTTTT; abundance: few; j_gene: TRBJ2-2; v_gene: TRBV19; d_gene: NA